One T cell receptor (beta chain) is described in this entry. The data stem from a study of human thymus T cells. Corrective heart surgery yielded the resections from which the thymus tissue came. The protocol was immunoSEQ multiplex PCR, while the TCRdb copy is restricted to in-frame clones and leaves out a portion. The sample shows about 120,000 clones, around 94% of them seen only once. The receptor was derived from a boy under three years old with a congenital heart defect but otherwise immunologically healthy. The specimen sequenced was thymus tissue.

The CDR3 nucleotides are TGTGCCAGCAGCCAAGTATCTAGCGGGAGATCCTACGAGCAGTACTTC. Encoded protein: CASSQVSSGRSYEQYF. The V call is TRBV4-2, the J call TRBJ2-7, with 10 bases lining up with TRBD2. Trimming cost V 1 base and J 1 base; bases outside gene matches: 4. The CDR3 has 16 residues. The V gene's germline CDR1 is LGHNA and CDR2 YNFKEQ.